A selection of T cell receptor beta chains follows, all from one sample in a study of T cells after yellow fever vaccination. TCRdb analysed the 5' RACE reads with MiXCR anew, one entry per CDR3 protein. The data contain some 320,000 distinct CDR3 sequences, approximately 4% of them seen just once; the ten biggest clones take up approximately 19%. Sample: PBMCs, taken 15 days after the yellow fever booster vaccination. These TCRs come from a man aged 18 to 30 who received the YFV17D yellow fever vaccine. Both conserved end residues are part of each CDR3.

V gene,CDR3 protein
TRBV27,CASSSLQGASNSPLHF
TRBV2,CASGRRETGELFF
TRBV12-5,CASAKTGQATYNEQFF
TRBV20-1,CSASRGPGQPQHF
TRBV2,CASSARKNTGELFF
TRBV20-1,CSARGRGAVWDEQFF
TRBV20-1,CRPGTVGHEQFF
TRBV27,CASSSLGQGSYEQYF
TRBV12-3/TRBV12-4,CASSLTGQGFATEGYTF
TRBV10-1,CASLGGRELFF
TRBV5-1,CASSLLAGADTQYF
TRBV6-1,CASTRTPGVSAEAFF
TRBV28,CASSFQAEKQETQYF
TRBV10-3,CAIQREMSTEAFF
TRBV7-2,CASSLGPLLEQYF
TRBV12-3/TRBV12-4,CASSGRQGVYTEAFF
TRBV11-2,CASSSPNRDKNIQYF
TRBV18,CASSFYNEQFF
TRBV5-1,CASSLVSYNSPLHF
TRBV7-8,CASSRGGPYNEQFF
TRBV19,CASSKTGTSGTDTQYF
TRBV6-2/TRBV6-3,CASSYFTAGGNTDTQYF
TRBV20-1,CSARDFEGPAGELFF
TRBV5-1,CASTSRGVGGELFF
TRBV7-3,CASSLAPGDLNTEAFF
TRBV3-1,CATKKGDAYNSPLHF
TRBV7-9,CASSPLRLGPNEQFF
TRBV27,CASSRRLGANVLTF
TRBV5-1,CASSLVRGMNTEAFF
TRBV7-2,CASSFGTPVTEAFF
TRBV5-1,CASSLEGSGANVLTF
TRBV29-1,CSAGTGEETQYF
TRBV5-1,CASSLESYEQYF
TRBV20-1,CSARDPRNTEAFF
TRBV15,CATSRDRDIGYTF
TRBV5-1,CASRRTGDSNYGYTF
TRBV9,CASSVGQGTSEAFF
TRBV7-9,CASIRAASGGDEQFF
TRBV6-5,CASSYSSSGRYNEQFF
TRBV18,CASSPFDSATNEKLFF
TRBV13,CASSPPPRGGGNTQYF
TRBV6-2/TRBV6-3,CASSPSSPTGVYEQYF
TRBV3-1,CATLPREGGTQYF